The 8 T cell receptor beta chains below were found in one sample sequenced in a study of beta chain features in type 1 diabetes. Expressed TCRB transcripts got sequenced, as all isolated RNA was reverse transcribed. TCRdb keeps only in-frame clones here, not all; method: immunoSEQ multiplex PCR. The table shows about 160,000 clones, with 7.5% to 10% occurring only once. The material sequenced was central memory CD4+ T cells from blood. The receptors derive from a woman under 30 in good health.

The gene calls are TRBV13 and TRBJ2-2; 9 bases map to TRBD2. Germline CDR1 and CDR2: PRHDT and FYEKMQ (reference sequence). This CDR3 has 16 residues. Germline trimming cut 2 bases from V and 6 bases from J; bases unmatched to any gene: 7. The CDR3 loop is CASSLYSLAGAGELFF. The CDR3 bases are TGTGCCAGCAGCTTATACTCACTAGCGGGTGCCGGGGAGCTGTTTTTT.

The chain carries TRBV5-4 and TRBJ1-1, with D perhaps TRBD1 (5 bases). The V gene's germline CDR1 is SGHNT and CDR2 YYREEE (reference sequence). Between the trimmed V and J ends, which lost 4 bases and 4 bases, there was a span of 14 bases. This CDR3 spans 14 amino acids. Here the CDR3 reads CASSPRGGSTEAFF. Here the CDR3 DNA reads TGTGCCAGCAGCCCCCGGGGGGGGAGCACTGAAGCTTTCTTT.

This clone was counted a few times. V and J are TRBV29-1 and TRBJ2-3; 12 nucleotides line up with TRBD2. From germline, CDR1 is SQVTM and CDR2 ANQGSEA. There are 16 residues in the CDR3. The V gene end was trimmed by 2 bases and the J gene end by 1 base; junction bases not matched to a gene: 4. The CDR3 DNA reads TGCAGCGTTGAAAATCTAGCGGGGGGGGGCACAGATACGCAGTATTTT. Protein sequence: CSVENLAGGGTDTQYF.

The rearrangement links TRBV14 to TRBJ1-1; 7 bases are shared with TRBD1. Germline lookup yields CDR1 SGHDN and CDR2 FVKESK. The length of the CDR3 is 13 residues. The ends lost 4 bases at V and 5 bases at J; junction bases unmatched: 4. The DNA of the CDR3 is TGTGCCAGCAGCCGACAACAGGGGACTGAAGCTTTCTTT. It specifies CASSRQQGTEAFF.

The chain has TRBV5-6 and TRBJ1-2; D is perhaps TRBD1 (5 bases). V was clipped by 3 bases and J by 0 bases, with 9 bases between them. CDR3 length: 14 residues. Germline V CDR1 and CDR2: SGHDT, YYEEEE. The CDR3 coding sequence is TGTGCCAGCAGCTCAGACAGTGCTAACTATGGCTACACCTTC. Translation: CASSSDSANYGYTF.

The chain carries TRBV6-1 and TRBJ2-7; TRBD2 matches 10 bases. The CDR3 loop spans 15 amino acids. Germline-derived CDR1 and CDR2 are MNHNS and SASEGT. V was pared by 6 bases and J by 3 bases, with 8 bases of the junction left unmatched. The CDR3 nucleotides are TGTGCCAGCAGGGGGTATAGCGGGGGGAACTACGAGCAGTACTTC. Residues: CASRGYSGGNYEQYF.

This clone was seen a handful of times. The rearrangement uses TRBV7-9 and TRBJ2-7; 9 bases map to TRBD1. V trimming: 4 bases; J trimming: 3 bases; junction bases outside the gene matches: 7. This CDR3 has 15 residues. CDR1 and CDR2 from the germline V gene are SEHNR and FQNEAQ (reference sequence). The CDR3 reads CASSYSGTGFYEQYF. CDR3 DNA: TGTGCCAGCAGCTACTCCGGGACAGGGTTCTACGAGCAGTACTTC.

In this sample, this clone turned up a few times. The chain is built from TRBV11-2 and TRBJ2-4; TRBD2 matches at 8 bases. The germline V gene encodes CDR1 SGHAT and CDR2 FQNNGV. The CDR3 runs to 13 residues. V dropped 5 bases and J dropped 9; count of bases not matched to a gene: 6. Written as DNA, the CDR3 is TGTGCCAGCAGCCCCCGCAGCGGGGGCATTCAGTACTTC. This codes for CASSPRSGGIQYF.